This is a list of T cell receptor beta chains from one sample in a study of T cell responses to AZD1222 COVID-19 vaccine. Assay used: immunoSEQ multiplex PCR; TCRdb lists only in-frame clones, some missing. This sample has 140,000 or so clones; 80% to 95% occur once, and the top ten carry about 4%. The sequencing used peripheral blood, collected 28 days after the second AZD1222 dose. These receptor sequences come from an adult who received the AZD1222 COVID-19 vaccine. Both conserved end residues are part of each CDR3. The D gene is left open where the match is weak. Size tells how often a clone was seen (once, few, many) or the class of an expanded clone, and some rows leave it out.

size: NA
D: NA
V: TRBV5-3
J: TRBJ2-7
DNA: TGTGCCAGAAGCTTGGTAGGATCCTGTAAGGGAAAAAATTCCTACGAGCAGTACTTC
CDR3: CARSLVGSCKGKNSYEQYF

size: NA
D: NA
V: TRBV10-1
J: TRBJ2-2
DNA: TGCGCCAGCAGACCGGGGAAGATGCTCGCCGCGAGCCACACCGGGGAGCTGTTTTTT
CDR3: CASRPGKMLAASHTGELFF

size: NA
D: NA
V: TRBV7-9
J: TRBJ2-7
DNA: TGTGCCAGCAGCTGGGGGCCAGGTTATTCCTACGAGCAGTACTTC
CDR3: CASSWGPGYSYEQYF

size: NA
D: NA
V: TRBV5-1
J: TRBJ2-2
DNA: TGCGCCAGCAGCTTGAACAGGGCCTCCACCGGGGAGCTGTTTTTT
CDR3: CASSLNRASTGELFF

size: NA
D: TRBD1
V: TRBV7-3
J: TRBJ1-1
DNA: TGTGCCAGCAGCTTAACGCCAACAGGGGCGGGCAACACTGAAGCTTTCTTT
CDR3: CASSLTPTGAGNTEAFF

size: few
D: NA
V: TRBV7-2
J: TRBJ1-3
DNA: TGTGCCAGCAGCCCACAGCGCTCTGGAAACACCATATATTTT
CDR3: CASSPQRSGNTIYF

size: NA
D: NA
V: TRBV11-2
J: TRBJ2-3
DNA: TGTGCCAGCAGACAGAGCACAGATACGCAGTATTTT
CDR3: CASRQSTDTQYF

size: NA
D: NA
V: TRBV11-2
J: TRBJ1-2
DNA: TGTGCCAGCAGCGACCACAGGACCTATGGCTACACCTTC
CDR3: CASSDHRTYGYTF

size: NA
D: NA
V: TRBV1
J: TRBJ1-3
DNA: TGCACCAGCACCTTACCAGGGAGGGAGGGAAACACCATATATTTT
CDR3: CTSTLPGREGNTIYF

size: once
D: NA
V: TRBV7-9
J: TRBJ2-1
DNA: TGTGCCAGCAGCTTTATGACAACCTACAATGAGCAGTTCTTC
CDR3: CASSFMTTYNEQFF

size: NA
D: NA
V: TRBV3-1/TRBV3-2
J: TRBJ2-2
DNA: TGTGCCAGCAGCCAAGCAATCTATGGACGGAACACCGGGGAGCTGTTTTTT
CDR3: CASSQAIYGRNTGELFF